The present TCR beta chain was sequenced within a study of regulatory T cells in long-lasting Graves disease. Across the whole study: Graves' patients who were just diagnosed had used antithyroid drugs for under 3 months.

CDR3 size: 19 residues. The trim removed 5 bases at V and 0 bases at J, leaving 16 bases unmatched. CDR1 is MNHEY, CDR2 SMNVEV, per germline (reference sequence). Construction of the TCR beta libraries employed iRepertoire HTBI primers in conjunction with Arm-PCR of CDR3 regions. TCRdb re-derived calls from the multiplex PCR reads in MiXCR, one entry per CDR3 protein. The sample holds just over 600,000 distinct CDR3 sequences, around 17% seen once. Study results and limitations: Lower TCR diversity characterized persistent Graves' patients relative to newly diagnosed patients.

Noted time point: newly diagnosed GD, antithyroid drugs for less than 3 months. There was RNA extracted from PBMCs, and the TCR library was made from it. There are a few counts of this clonotype. The antigen is not known. This sample also belongs to another study, concerning T cells in Graves' hyperthyroidism and ophthalmopathy.

The V gene is TRBV27, the J gene TRBJ2-4, with 7 bases matching TRBD1. The source material was peripheral blood mononuclear cells (PBMCs), sampled at new diagnosis, from a patient treated with antithyroid drugs. The receptor comes from a woman between 25 and 40 years old with Graves disease. CDR3: CASSPQQGTRMLAKNIQYF. CDR3 nucleotides: TGTGCCAGCAGTCCCCAACAGGGGACGAGAATGCTAGCCAAAAACATTCAGTACTTC.